Listed below are T cell receptor beta chains from one sample, sequenced in a study of blood T cell repertoires in COVID-19. Method: immunoSEQ multiplex PCR; TCRdb's copy keeps in-frame clones and lacks some. The repertoire includes under 200,000 clones, around 87% of them detected once, and about 9.4% sits in the top ten. The sequenced sample consisted of peripheral blood. These receptors were taken from a woman in her 70s with COVID-19, enrolled during active disease. The CDR3 runs from the conserved cysteine through the conserved F or W. A D gene is named only where the DNA matches it firmly. Some rows mark clone size as missing; the rest say once, few, many or name a class of expanded clone.

>NA|TRBJ1-2|NA|13|TRBV19
TGTGCCAGTAAAGACAGGTCTAACTATGGCTACACCTTC
CASKDRSNYGYTF
>TRBD2|TRBJ2-1|NA|16|TRBV7-9
TGTGCCAGCAGCCCCCAGCTAGCGGGGGGTTACAATGAGCAGTTCTTC
CASSPQLAGGYNEQFF
>TRBD2|TRBJ2-1|NA|15|TRBV7-8
TGTGCCAGCAGCTTTAGCGGGGGGGCTGGGAATGAGCAGTTCTTC
CASSFSGGAGNEQFF
>NA|TRBJ1-4|NA|15|TRBV4-1
TGCGCCAGCAGCCCGGGGGGAGGGCCTGGAGAAAAACTGTTTTTT
CASSPGGGPGEKLFF
>TRBD2|TRBJ2-7|NA|16|TRBV2
TGTGCCAGCATGAGGGGACTAGCGGGGCCTAGAGGCGAGCAGTACTTC
CASMRGLAGPRGEQYF
>NA|TRBJ1-2|few|13|TRBV7-9
TGTGCCAGCAGCTTTTCGGCAGCGTATGGCTACACCTTC
CASSFSAAYGYTF
>TRBD1|TRBJ2-7|NA|15|TRBV6-5
TGTGCCAGCAGCCAAGAGTACAGGGGGACCTACGAGCAGTACTTC
CASSQEYRGTYEQYF
>NA|TRBJ2-2|NA|13|TRBV3-1/TRBV3-2
TGTGCCAGCAGCCAATTATTGCTGGAGGGTATGTTTTTT
CASSQLLLEGMFF
>NA|TRBJ1-2|NA|14|TRBV6-6
TGTGCCAGCAGTTACGAGGACACAAACTATGGCTACACCTTC
CASSYEDTNYGYTF
>NA|TRBJ1-5|NA|19|TRBV28
TGTGCCGGGCGCCCTCGGGGGGGGCGCGGGAAAAATAGCAATCAGCCCCAGCATTTT
CAGRPRGGRGKNSNQPQHF
>TRBD1|TRBJ2-3|few|14|TRBV5-6
TGTGCCAGCAGAAGACAGGGTTGGGCAGATACGCAGTATTTT
CASRRQGWADTQYF
>NA|TRBJ2-7|NA|13|TRBV5-8
TGTGCCAGCAGCCGCCCTACCTTCTACGAGCAGTACTTC
CASSRPTFYEQYF
>TRBD1|TRBJ1-5|NA|19|TRBV5-1
TGCGCCAGCAGCTTGGATCCGGGACAGGGGATATATAGCAATCAGCCCCAGCATTTT
CASSLDPGQGIYSNQPQHF
>TRBD1|TRBJ1-2|NA|16|TRBV9
TGTGCCAGCAGCGGGACAGGGGGCCCCCGGGGCTATGGCTACACCTTC
CASSGTGGPRGYGYTF
>NA|TRBJ2-7|NA|13|TRBV5-1
TGCGCCAGCAGCGCCGGACAGCACTACGAGCAGTACTTC
CASSAGQHYEQYF
>NA|TRBJ1-1|NA|13|TRBV14
TGTGCCAGCAGCCAAGTAAAGAACACTGAAGCTTTCTTT
CASSQVKNTEAFF
>NA|TRBJ1-6|NA|15|TRBV5-5
TGTGCCAGCAGCTCCAACGGGGTCTACAATTCACCCCTCCACTTT
CASSSNGVYNSPLHF
>TRBD2|TRBJ2-1|once|16|TRBV7-8
TGTGCCAGCAGCTTAGGATCGAGCGGGGGGCGTCGGGAGCAGTTCTTC
CASSLGSSGGRREQFF
>NA|TRBJ1-2|once|13|TRBV28
TGTGCCAGCAGTTCCGGGATCCTTGGGGGCTACACCTTC
CASSSGILGGYTF
>NA|TRBJ2-2|NA|11|TRBV12-3/TRBV12-4
TGTGCCACCACCAGGGACGGGGAGCTGTTTTTT
CATTRDGELFF
>TRBD1|TRBJ1-5|NA|15|TRBV18
TGTGCCAGCTCACCCACCCAGGACAGGGCGCAGCCCCAGCATTTT
CASSPTQDRAQPQHF
>NA|TRBJ2-7|NA|12|TRBV18
TGTGCCAGCTCACGAGAGCGGTACGAGCAGTACTTC
CASSRERYEQYF
>TRBD1|TRBJ2-7|once|16|TRBV28
TGTGCCAGCAGTCAACAACCGGGACAGGGCTCCTACGAGCAGTACTTC
CASSQQPGQGSYEQYF
>NA|TRBJ1-5|NA|13|TRBV2
TGTGCCAGTAGTTACAGGGAATACCAGCCCCAGCATTTT
CASSYREYQPQHF
>NA|TRBJ2-1|once|15|TRBV28
TGTGCCAGCAGTCCCCAGGGTCGCCCCTACAATGAGCAGTTCTTC
CASSPQGRPYNEQFF
>NA|TRBJ1-3|NA|14|TRBV28
TGTGCCAGCAGTTCAGACAGGATCCTTTACACCATATATTTT
CASSSDRILYTIYF
>NA|TRBJ1-3|NA|16|TRBV5-1
TGCGCCAGCAGCTTCCTCGACAACCCTTCTGGAAACACCATATATTTT
CASSFLDNPSGNTIYF
>NA|TRBJ2-2|NA|15|TRBV19
TGTGCCAGTAGTGGGCACCCCGCGAACACCGGGGAGCTGTTTTTT
CASSGHPANTGELFF
>NA|TRBJ2-3|NA|14|TRBV10-1
TGCGCCAGCGGTGCGGGAACCTTCACAGATACGCAGTATTTT
CASGAGTFTDTQYF
>TRBD1|TRBJ1-4|NA|16|TRBV18
TGTGCCAGCTCACCCGGACAGGGTCGGGCTAATGAAAAACTGTTTTTT
CASSPGQGRANEKLFF
>NA|TRBJ1-2|NA|11|TRBV20-1
TGCAGTGCCCAACAAAATGGGCGCTACACCTTC
CSAQQNGRYTF
>TRBD1|TRBJ1-1|NA|14|TRBV19
TGTGCCAGTAGTACGGACAGGCTGAACACTGAAGCTTTCTTT
CASSTDRLNTEAFF
>NA|TRBJ2-2|NA|16|TRBV5-4
TGTGCCAGCAGCTTGCCGGGGGGCGGAGGCACCGGGGAGCTGTTTTTT
CASSLPGGGGTGELFF
>TRBD2|TRBJ2-3|NA|15|TRBV10-3
TGTGCCATCAGTGAGGGACTAGCGGGGGGAGATACGCAGTATTTT
CAISEGLAGGDTQYF
>NA|TRBJ1-1|NA|13|TRBV18
TGTGCCAGCTCACCACGGGGAGACACTGAAGCTTTCTTT
CASSPRGDTEAFF
>TRBD1|TRBJ1-2|once|15|TRBV18
TGTGCCAGCTCACCACGGGGACAGTCCGCCCATGGCTACACCTTC
CASSPRGQSAHGYTF
>NA|TRBJ2-1|few|15|TRBV27
TGTGCCAGCAGTCCGCGTGGAGGTTTGCGCGGTGAGCAGTTCTTC
CASSPRGGLRGEQFF
>TRBD1|TRBJ1-1|NA|16|TRBV18
TGTGCCAGCTCACCATTAAGGGGGCTCCAGAACACTGAAGCTTTCTTT
CASSPLRGLQNTEAFF
>NA|TRBJ1-1|NA|15|TRBV5-4
TGTGCCAGCAGCCGAGACGGGGTTTTGAACACTGAAGCTTTCTTT
CASSRDGVLNTEAFF
>TRBD1|TRBJ1-1|NA|14|TRBV28
TGTGCCAGCAGTGACAGGGGGCTGTTTGCTGAAGCTTTCTTT
CASSDRGLFAEAFF
>NA|TRBJ1-2|NA|13|TRBV28
TGTGCCAGCAGTTCCACCGGTGTCTGGGGCTACACCTTC
CASSSTGVWGYTF
>TRBD2|TRBJ2-2|few|19|TRBV3-1/TRBV3-2
TGTGCCAGCAGCCCCGGACTAGCGGGGGGTCCCTCGAACACCGGGGAGCTGTTTTTT
CASSPGLAGGPSNTGELFF
>NA|TRBJ1-1|NA|15|TRBV5-1
TGCGCCAGCAGCTTGGCCGGGTCGCATTACGCTGAAGCTTTCTTT
CASSLAGSHYAEAFF
>NA|TRBJ1-5|NA|13|TRBV30
TGTGCCTGGAGAGGGGATAGCAATCAGCCCCAGCATTTT
CAWRGDSNQPQHF
>NA|TRBJ1-1|NA|15|TRBV25-1
TGTGCCAGCAGTGGATGGGACACCCCAATCACTGAAGCTTTCTTT
CASSGWDTPITEAFF
>NA|TRBJ1-5|NA|14|TRBV28
TGTGCCAGCCGAAGACAGAATAGCAATCAGCCCCAGCATTTT
CASRRQNSNQPQHF
>NA|TRBJ2-7|once|12|TRBV18
TGTGCCAGCTCCCCGAGCTCCTACGAGCAGTACTTC
CASSPSSYEQYF
>NA|TRBJ1-1|few|15|TRBV5-1
TGCGCCAGCAGCTTGGCCGCGGGGATGAACACTGAAGCTTTCTTT
CASSLAAGMNTEAFF
>TRBD2|TRBJ2-3|NA|17|TRBV7-9
TGTGCCAGCAGCTTAGCGCAAACTAGCGGGGGTCCAGATACGCAGTATTTT
CASSLAQTSGGPDTQYF
>NA|TRBJ2-7|NA|12|TRBV14
TGTGCCAGCAGTCTACAGGGTTTCGAGCAGTACTTC
CASSLQGFEQYF
>NA|TRBJ2-2|NA|16|TRBV5-1
TGCGCCAGCAGCTTGTCCCAGGGTATCAACACCGGGGAGCTGTTTTTT
CASSLSQGINTGELFF
>NA|TRBJ2-3|NA|14|TRBV24-1
TGTGCCACCAGTGTGGGCAGTAGCACAGATACGCAGTATTTT
CATSVGSSTDTQYF
>TRBD1|TRBJ1-4|few|14|TRBV5-1
TGCGCCAGCAGCATGGACAGGACAAATGAAAAACTGTTTTTT
CASSMDRTNEKLFF
>TRBD1|TRBJ2-7|NA|16|TRBV5-1
TGCGCCAGCAGCTTGGACGGTAGGACAGGGCCCTACGAGCAGTACTTC
CASSLDGRTGPYEQYF
>NA|TRBJ2-2|NA|12|TRBV27
TGTGCCAGCAGTTTACGCACCGGGGAGCTGTTTTTT
CASSLRTGELFF
>TRBD1|TRBJ1-5|NA|16|TRBV19
TGTGCCAGTATGAAGTTGGGGACAGGGGGCAATCAGCCCCAGCATTTT
CASMKLGTGGNQPQHF
>NA|TRBJ1-2|NA|12|TRBV7-9
TGTGCCAGCAGCTTAGAGGTCGGGGGCTACACCTTC
CASSLEVGGYTF
>TRBD1|TRBJ1-5|NA|21|TRBV6-6
TGTGCCAGCAGTCAACCCGAGCCCCGGGACAGCCGTGTTATTCGCAATCAGCCCCAGCATTTT
CASSQPEPRDSRVIRNQPQHF
>NA|TRBJ1-5|once|15|TRBV5-1
TGCGCCAGCAGCTTGTCCGGGGTTCGCAATCAGCCCCAGCATTTT
CASSLSGVRNQPQHF
>TRBD1|TRBJ2-2|NA|15|TRBV9
TGTGCCAGCAGCGGGGACAGCAAGAACACCGGGGAGCTGTTTTTT
CASSGDSKNTGELFF